Presented here are 25 T cell receptor beta chains from one specimen sequenced in a study of blood T cell repertoires in COVID-19. Measured with immunoSEQ multiplex PCR; TCRdb has only the in-frame clones, and not every one. The table has 130,000 or so clones, around 89% seen once. The sequenced sample was peripheral blood. These receptors were obtained from a man aged 50 to 60 with active or convalescent COVID-19.

The V and J genes are TRBV30 and TRBJ1-4, with D uncertain. In germline, CDR1 is GTSNPN, CDR2 SVGIG (reference sequence). V gave up 5 bases and J gave up 6 bases, with 22 bases separating them. The CDR3 totals 16 residues. The DNA of the CDR3 is TGTGCCTGGTCCGGGATGGGTTGGCGAGAGGATGAAAAACTGTTTTTT. Its translation is CAWSGMGWREDEKLFF.

The chain combines TRBV5-1 with TRBJ2-6; 9 bases line up with TRBD1. The CDR3 is made up of 16 amino acids. Unmatched junction bases numbered 7, after V lost 7 bases and J lost 2 bases. Looked up from germline, CDR1 is SGHRS and CDR2 is YFSETQ. The chain's CDR3 is CASRDRANPGANVLTF. CDR3 DNA sequence: TGCGCCAGCCGGGACAGGGCAAACCCTGGGGCCAACGTCCTGACTTTC.

V usage is TRBV12-3 or TRBV12-4 and J usage is TRBJ2-7; a weak D match, TRBD1 (6 bases). Deletions cut 7 bases from V and 5 bases from J, with 15 bases between. The CDR3 sequence is 13 residues long. CDR3 region: CASTRTGTNEQYF. DNA for the CDR3: TGTGCCAGCACCCGTACAGGGACCAACGAGCAGTACTTC.

The rearrangement uses TRBV7-2 and TRBJ1-1; no firm D call. The CDR3 covers 15 residues. V was cut by 5 bases and J by 2 bases, with 15 bases left in between. Germline V gene lookup returns CDR1 SGHTA and CDR2 FQGNSA. CDR3 in DNA: TGTGCCAGCAGCCCCCAAGGGAGGTTTAACACTGAAGCTTTCTTT. Translated: CASSPQGRFNTEAFF.

The V call is TRBV7-2, the J call TRBJ2-7, with unresolved D. This CDR3 region has 15 residues. Germline CDR1 and CDR2: SGHTA and FQGNSA. Trimming took 5 bases from V and 0 from J, leaving 14 bases between them. The CDR3 DNA reads as TGTGCCAGCAGCCCCCGCCCGGTGAACTCCTACGAGCAGTACTTC. Translation gives CASSPRPVNSYEQYF.

The chain couples TRBV6-5 to TRBJ2-1; possible D gene TRBD1, 6 bases. The CDR3 is 13 residues long. Deletions cut 6 bases from V and 6 bases from J, with 12 bases between. CDR1 and CDR2 (germline): MNHEY, SVGAGI. The CDR3 DNA reads as TGTGCCAGCAGAAACAGGGTTGGCAATGAGCAGTTCTTC. Translated, it gives CASRNRVGNEQFF.

There are a few counts of this clone. V and J are TRBV7-2 and TRBJ1-3, with D possibly TRBD1 on 5 matching bases. The germline V and J ends were trimmed by 5 bases and 3 bases, with 14 bases remaining between them. There are 15 residues in the CDR3. Germline-derived CDR1 and CDR2 are SGHTA and FQGNSA. This CDR3 is CASSQTTAVGNTIYF. The CDR3 bases are TGTGCCAGCAGCCAAACGACAGCAGTTGGAAACACCATATATTTT.

The chain employs TRBV18 and TRBJ2-7; TRBD1 matches 11 bases. The CDR3 spans 15 residues. The trim removed 2 bases at V and 3 bases at J, leaving 3 bases unmatched. The V gene's germline CDR1 is KGHSH and CDR2 LQKENI. The CDR3 DNA reads TGTGCCAGCTCACCAACAGGGACAGGGGGCTACGAGCAGTACTTC. This sequence encodes CASSPTGTGGYEQYF.

The rearrangement uses TRBV9 and TRBJ1-6; D unresolved. The CDR3 is 15 residues long. Germline-derived CDR1 and CDR2 are SGDLS and YYNGEE. V gave up 4 bases and J gave up 5 bases, with 13 bases separating them. The CDR3 reads CASSLRSADNSPLHF. The CDR3, as DNA: TGTGCCAGCAGCCTACGGAGTGCAGATAATTCACCCCTCCACTTT.

This clone was found a few times. This chain uses TRBV7-9 with TRBJ2-7; no clear D. Germline CDR1 and CDR2: SEHNR and FQNEAQ (reference sequence). The CDR3 is 14 amino acids. V was pared by 0 bases and J by 2 bases, with 8 bases between. The CDR3 coding sequence is TGTGCCAGCAGCTTAGCCGGAGATGCCTACGAGCAGTACTTC. Translation: CASSLAGDAYEQYF. Variable domain in full (rest from reference TRBV7-9 and TRBJ2-7): DTGVSQNPRHKITKRGQNVTFRCDPISEHNRLYWYRQTLGQGPEFLTYFQNEAQLEKSRLLSDRFSAERPKGSFSTLEIQRTEQGDSAMYLCASSLAGDAYEQYFGPGTRLTVT.

This chain connects TRBV10-3 to TRBJ2-5, with TRBD1 matching 10 bases. In germline, CDR1 is ENHRY, CDR2 SYGVKD. CDR3 length: 14 amino acids. J gave up 4 bases and V 10 bases, and 9 bases lay outside the gene matches. Here the CDR3 reads CATRRDRGGETQYF. CDR3 sequence (DNA): TGTGCCACACGCCGGGACAGGGGCGGAGAGACCCAGTACTTC.

V and J are TRBV3-1 (or the pseudogene TRBV3-2) and TRBJ2-5; D ambiguous. Trimming took 3 bases from V and 8 from J, leaving 10 bases between them. The CDR3 totals 12 residues. CDR1 is LGHDT, CDR2 YNNKEL, per germline (reference sequence). CDR3 in DNA: TGTGCCAGCAGCCAGTCGGTTTTAACCCAGTACTTC. It yields the protein CASSQSVLTQYF.

The rearrangement links TRBV2 to TRBJ2-7, with D unresolved. The CDR3 extends over 12 amino acids. CDR1 is SNHLY, CDR2 FYNNEI, per germline. Trimming removed 5 bases from V and 2 bases from J, with 7 bases in between. The CDR3 sequence is CASSTGPYEQYF. CDR3 nucleotide sequence: TGTGCCAGCAGTACTGGGCCCTACGAGCAGTACTTC.

This chain links TRBV7-2 with TRBJ2-1, with a tentative D call TRBD1 (6 bases). Germline V lookup: CDR1 SGHTA, CDR2 FQGNSA. The CDR3 consists of 13 residues. V lost 5 bases to trimming and J lost 5 bases, with 10 bases between them. CDR3 sequence reads: CASSQDRNNEQFF. For the CDR3, the DNA is TGTGCCAGCAGCCAGGACAGAAACAATGAGCAGTTCTTC.

The gene calls are TRBV30 and TRBJ2-3; D may be TRBD1 (5 bases). This CDR3 comprises 15 residues. Trimming pared 7 bases from V and 9 bases from J, leaving 26 bases between. CDR1 and CDR2 (germline): GTSNPN, SVGIG (reference sequence). The CDR3 DNA follows: TGTGCCTATCACCGTCCTCCAGGGCAGGGCGGCACGCAGTATTTT. Its protein is CAYHRPPGQGGTQYF.

The CDR3 region has the DNA TGTGCCAGCAGCTACTATCCGGGACAGGGGATCACAGATACGCAGTATTTT. It specifies CASSYYPGQGITDTQYF. The rearrangement uses TRBV7-8 and TRBJ2-3; 10 nucleotides align to TRBD1. The germline V gene encodes CDR1 SGHVS and CDR2 FQNEAQ. The CDR3 extends over 17 amino acids. V lost 4 bases and J lost 2; bases outside the gene matches: 9.

The chain's CDR3 is CASSLQGQGASDTQYF. CDR3 in DNA: TGTGCCAGCAGCTTACAGGGACAGGGGGCCTCAGATACGCAGTATTTT. V and J are TRBV7-9 and TRBJ2-3; TRBD1 aligns across 12 bases. Germline V lookup: CDR1 SEHNR, CDR2 FQNEAQ (reference sequence). CDR3 length equals 16 residues. The V segment lost 2 bases and the J segment 4 bases; nucleotides outside the gene matches: 4.

The chain joins TRBV15 to TRBJ2-1; 12 bases match TRBD2. V shed 0 bases, J shed 15 bases, and the junction held 9 bases outside the gene matches. The CDR3 spans 15 residues. Germline assignment: CDR1 LNHNV and CDR2 YYDKDF (reference sequence). The CDR3 sequence is CATSRDRTSGVSRFF. The DNA for the CDR3 is TGTGCCACCAGCAGAGACCGGACTAGCGGGGTCTCCCGGTTCTTC. Full variable domain (remainder filled in from reference TRBV15 and TRBJ2-1): DAMVIQNPRYQVTQFGKPVTLSCSQTLNHNVMYWYQQKSSQAPKLLFHYYDKDFNNEADTPDNFQSRRPNTSFCFLDIRSPGLGDTAMYLCATSRDRTSGVSRFFGPGTRLTVL.

The gene calls are TRBV7-9 and TRBJ2-2; a possible D gene is TRBD2 (5 bases). Germline V gives CDR1 SEHNR, CDR2 FQNEAQ (reference sequence). V dropped 5 bases and J dropped 0 bases, with 16 bases sitting between them. The CDR3 has 17 residues. The CDR3 DNA reads as TGTGCCAGCAGCCCTACCCCCAGCGGTCCGAACACCGGGGAGCTGTTTTTT. Translation: CASSPTPSGPNTGELFF.

This sequence joins TRBV18 and TRBJ2-3, with 15 bases lining up with TRBD2. The CDR3 has 19 amino acids. The trim removed 0 bases at V and 0 bases at J, leaving 4 bases unmatched. The germline V gene encodes CDR1 KGHSH and CDR2 LQKENI. The CDR3 sequence is CASSPPGTSGGLSTDTQYF. In nucleotides, the CDR3 is TGTGCCAGCTCACCACCAGGGACTAGCGGGGGGCTGAGCACAGATACGCAGTATTTT.

The gene calls are TRBV7-9 and TRBJ2-1; 10 bases map to TRBD2. Germline lookup yields CDR1 SEHNR and CDR2 FQNEAQ (reference sequence). V shed 4 bases and J 5 bases; nucleotides not matched to a gene: 14. This CDR3 spans 18 amino acids. The CDR3 coding sequence is TGTGCCAGCAGCTCCACTAGCCGGAGACTAGCGGGTAACAATGAGCAGTTCTTC. This codes for CASSSTSRRLAGNNEQFF.

The chain recombines TRBV18 with TRBJ2-5; D is unclear. Germline V CDR1 and CDR2: KGHSH, LQKENI. V lost 0 bases, J lost 1 base, and 9 bases lay in between. The CDR3 consists of 15 residues. The CDR3 sequence: CASSPPSVSQETQYF. CDR3 bases: TGTGCCAGCTCACCACCCTCCGTCAGCCAAGAGACCCAGTACTTC.

This clone is a singleton in its sample. The CDR3 DNA sequence: TGCACCAGCAGCCACAGAAAATTTAAGGACACCGATTTCTCCGGGGCCAACGTCCTGACTTTC. Its translation: CTSSHRKFKDTDFSGANVLTF. The V call is TRBV1, the J call TRBJ2-6; the table calls TRBD1, which could not be checked here. TRBV1 is noted as a pseudogene. The CDR3 length is 21 residues.

V usage is TRBV5-1 and J usage is TRBJ2-7; tentatively, D is TRBD1 (6 bases). Germline values: CDR1 SGHRS, CDR2 YFSETQ. Trimming took off 4 bases at V and 1 base at J, with 12 bases between the two ends. CDR3 length: 14 amino acids. In nucleotides, the CDR3 is TGCGCCAGCAGCGAACTACAGGGATCCTACGAGCAGTACTTC. Its translation is CASSELQGSYEQYF. The entire variable domain, with the rest obtained from reference TRBV5-1 and TRBJ2-7, is as follows: KAGVTQTPRYLIKTRGQQVTLSCSPISGHRSVSWYQQTPGQGLQFLFEYFSETQRNKGNFPGRFSGRQFSNSRSEMNVSTLELGDSALYLCASSELQGSYEQYFGPGTRLTVT.

The V gene is TRBV9, the J gene TRBJ1-3; TRBD1 might be the D (6 bases). Germline CDR1 and CDR2: SGDLS and YYNGEE. CDR3 length: 14 amino acids. V shed 4 bases and J shed 7 bases, with 15 bases lying between them. The CDR3 is CASSPRDNLNTIYF. In DNA, the CDR3 is TGTGCCAGCAGCCCACGGGACAACCTTAACACCATATATTTT.